Following are 17 T cell receptor beta chains from one sample sequenced in a study of T cell responses to AZD1222 COVID-19 vaccine. Using immunoSEQ multiplex PCR, the repertoire was profiled, and TCRdb retains in-frame clones only, with some absent. Among around 58,000 clones listed, 70% to 90% were seen once. The sample was peripheral blood, taken 28 days after the second AZD1222 dose. Source of these receptors: an adult who received the AZD1222 COVID-19 vaccine.

The gene calls are TRBV5-5 and TRBJ2-3; 10 nucleotides align to TRBD2. J was trimmed by 1 base and V by 3 bases; bases with no gene match: 11. Germline V gives CDR1 SGHKS, CDR2 YYEKEE (reference sequence). The CDR3 has 18 residues. In DNA, the CDR3 is TGTGCCAGCAGCTCCTCCCCACTAGCGGGGATTGGCACAGATACGCAGTATTTT. This codes for CASSSSPLAGIGTDTQYF.

This chain connects TRBV19 to TRBJ1-1, with 7 bases matching TRBD1. J lost 5 bases, V lost 1 base, and 13 bases had no gene match. Germline CDR1 reads LNHDA; CDR2 reads SQIVND (reference sequence). The CDR3 is 17 residues long. Here the CDR3 reads CASSIVSPDRVWTEAFF. In nucleotides, the CDR3 is TGTGCCAGTAGTATAGTCTCCCCAGACAGGGTTTGGACTGAAGCTTTCTTT.

The chain is built from TRBV7-3 and TRBJ2-3; D is unclear. Germline CDR1 and CDR2: SGHTA and FQGTGA. The V and J ends lost 5 bases and 2 bases respectively, with 5 bases between them. This CDR3 is built from 12 residues. The CDR3 nucleotides read TGTGCCAGCAGCGATTACACAGATACGCAGTATTTT. Amino acids: CASSDYTDTQYF.

This chain connects TRBV11-3 to TRBJ2-1, with D unresolved. The germline V gene has CDR1 SGHNT and CDR2 YENEEA. The CDR3 totals 13 residues. Trimming took 3 bases from V and 0 from J, leaving 3 bases between them. DNA for the CDR3: TGTGCCAGCAGCTTTGACTCCTACAATGAGCAGTTCTTC. Translating gives CASSFDSYNEQFF.

The V call is TRBV12-5, the J call TRBJ2-1, with 8 bases identical to TRBD1. The CDR3 is 13 residues long. Germline loops: CDR1 LGHNT, CDR2 FRNRAP. V shed 6 bases and J 6 bases; nucleotides not matched to a gene: 4. CDR3 residues: CASGSDRVNEQFF. Here the CDR3 DNA reads TGTGCTAGTGGATCGGACAGGGTCAATGAGCAGTTCTTC.

V and J are TRBV6-5 and TRBJ2-7, with 9 bases that match TRBD2. Trimming took 0 bases from V and 6 from J; bases not matched to a gene: 6. The CDR3 is 15 residues long. Per germline, CDR1 MNHEY and CDR2 SVGAGI. The CDR3 loop reads CASSYSGSGSTEQYF. In DNA, the CDR3 is TGTGCCAGCAGTTACTCGGGTAGCGGGAGTACCGAGCAGTACTTC.

The rearrangement uses TRBV4-1 and TRBJ1-4; D remains unclear. V lost 0 bases and J lost 1, with 6 bases in between. The CDR3 has 15 residues. The V gene's germline CDR1 is MGHRA and CDR2 YSYEKL. The CDR3 DNA follows: TGCGCCAGCAGCCAAGAAGGGAGAACTAATGAAAAACTGTTTTTT. It encodes CASSQEGRTNEKLFF.

This clone was counted once. The chain joins TRBV24-1 to TRBJ2-7; 9 nucleotides line up with TRBD2. Germline V gene data show CDR1 as KGHDR and CDR2 as SFDVKD. After removal of 7 bases from V and 0 bases from J, the junction contained 30 bases not matched to a gene. This CDR3 spans 23 amino acids. Here the CDR3 reads CATRDPGQSKAGGASEGSYEQYF. CDR3 DNA: TGTGCCACCAGGGACCCAGGACAGTCTAAAGCGGGAGGCGCATCAGAGGGCTCCTACGAGCAGTACTTC.

The genes are TRBV20-1 and TRBJ2-5; a weak D match, TRBD2 (6 bases). Per the germline V gene, CDR1 is DFQATT and CDR2 is SNEGSKA (reference sequence). The length of the CDR3 is 11 residues. The germline V and J ends were trimmed by 6 bases and 5 bases, with 10 bases remaining between them. CDR3 in DNA: TGCAGTGCAGGAGGGAGGGAGACCCAGTACTTC. Protein sequence: CSAGGRETQYF.

The chain recombines TRBV4-1 with TRBJ2-1, with D tentatively TRBD2 (6 bases). CDR3 length: 17 residues. In germline, CDR1 is MGHRA, CDR2 YSYEKL. Between the trimmed V and J ends, which lost 0 bases and 0 bases, there was a span of 12 bases. The CDR3, as DNA: TGCGCCAGCAGCCAAGAAGGTAGCGGAGCCTCCTACAATGAGCAGTTCTTC. Amino acids: CASSQEGSGASYNEQFF.

The chain uses TRBV7-3 and TRBJ1-5, with 8 nucleotides matching TRBD1. The length of the CDR3 is 15 residues. V lost 5 bases and J lost 0; bases outside the gene matches: 3. Per germline, CDR1 SGHTA and CDR2 FQGTGA. CDR3 in amino acids: CASSATGGSNQPQHF. DNA of the CDR3: TGTGCCAGCAGCGCAACAGGGGGTAGCAATCAGCCCCAGCATTTT.

The chain couples TRBV30 to TRBJ1-2; 7 bases are a match to TRBD1. Germline V lookup: CDR1 GTSNPN, CDR2 SVGIG (reference sequence). V dropped 0 bases and J dropped 6; count of bases not matched to a gene: 19. The CDR3 sequence is 18 residues long. In DNA, the CDR3 is TGTGCCTGGAGTGTAGGGAGATATCGGTATGGGCAGGGGGATGGCTACACCTTC. Translated, it gives CAWSVGRYRYGQGDGYTF. The full variable domain, completed using reference TRBV30 and TRBJ1-2, is SQTIHQWPATLVQPVGSPLSLECTVEGTSNPNLYWYRQAAGRGLQLLFYSVGIGQISSEVPQNLSASRPQDRQFILSSKKLLLSDSGFYLCAWSVGRYRYGQGDGYTFGSGTRLTVV.

This chain uses TRBV5-1 with TRBJ1-2, with TRBD1 matching over 11 bases. CDR3 size: 16 residues. Losses at the gene ends were 0 bases for V and 2 bases for J; bases not matched to a gene: 3. Germline CDR1 SGHRS, CDR2 YFSETQ. The CDR3 region has the DNA TGCGCCAGCAGCTTGGAGGACAGGGGGCTGAACTATGGCTACACCTTC. This sequence encodes CASSLEDRGLNYGYTF.

The chain couples TRBV12-3 or TRBV12-4 to TRBJ2-7, with D unclear. The CDR3 spans 12 residues. V lost 6 bases to trimming and J lost 5 bases, with 11 bases between them. DNA for the CDR3: TGTGCCAGCAGCTTTCTAGGTCACGAGCAGTACTTC. The encoded protein is CASSFLGHEQYF.

The genes are TRBV4-2 and TRBJ1-2; D might be TRBD1 (5 bases). V shed 7 bases and J shed 5 bases, with 20 bases lying between them. CDR3 length: 15 amino acids. Germline CDR1 is LGHNA and CDR2 is YNFKEQ. CDR3 bases: TGTGCCAGCACCCCTGGTCGAGGGGCTCAATATGGCTACACCTTC. Residues: CASTPGRGAQYGYTF.

V gene TRBV19 combines with J gene TRBJ1-5; D gene ambiguous. The V gene's germline CDR1 is LNHDA and CDR2 SQIVND (reference sequence). This CDR3 comprises 15 residues. V lost 3 bases and J 5 bases, leaving 14 bases between the germline ends. The CDR3 DNA reads TGTGCCAGTAGTATTTCTAGCAGGAGTGATCAGCCCCAGCATTTT. Translated: CASSISSRSDQPQHF. Complete variable domain (other parts from reference TRBV19 and TRBJ1-5): DGGITQSPKYLFRKEGQNVTLSCEQNLNHDAMYWYRQDPGQGLRLIYYSQIVNDFQKGDIAEGYSVSREKKESFPLTVTSAQKNPTAFYLCASSISSRSDQPQHFGDGTRLSIL.

The rearrangement joins TRBV2 to TRBJ1-4; 9 nucleotides match TRBD1. Germline values: CDR1 SNHLY, CDR2 FYNNEI. This CDR3 comprises 14 residues. Trimming cost V 8 bases and J 5 bases; bases outside gene matches: 6. The CDR3 loop reads CASQRQGVNEKLFF. The CDR3 nucleotides are TGTGCCAGCCAAAGACAGGGGGTAAATGAAAAACTGTTTTTT.